The 19 T cell receptor beta chains in this list originate from one sample, sequenced in a study of T cell responses to AZD1222 COVID-19 vaccine. TCRdb's table, derived via immunoSEQ multiplex PCR, lists solely in-frame clones and lacks some. The table records around 120,000 clones, about 85% of them present only once. Source: peripheral blood, taken on day 0 of AZD1222 vaccination. These receptors were collected from an adult in good health.

This clone was seen a handful of times. This rearrangement joins TRBV5-6 to TRBJ2-7; D is unclear. Trimming cost V 0 bases and J 9 bases, with 16 bases left between them. This CDR3 contains 14 residues. Germline values: CDR1 SGHDT, CDR2 YYEEEE. In DNA, the CDR3 is TGTGCCAGCAGCTTGGGTGAAACCGGATTCATGCAGTACTTC. It codes for CASSLGETGFMQYF.

This clone was observed once. The chain employs TRBV12-3 or TRBV12-4 and TRBJ1-1; weak D call: TRBD1 (6 bases). V lost 7 bases and J lost 4, with 13 bases in between. The CDR3 contains 13 residues. The CDR3 DNA reads TGTGCCAGCACCGAGGACAGTTTCACTGAAGCTTTCTTT. The encoded protein is CASTEDSFTEAFF.

This chain links TRBV3-1 (or the pseudogene TRBV3-2) with TRBJ2-7, with D perhaps matching TRBD2 (6 bases). The CDR3 totals 14 residues. Trimming cost V 3 bases and J 2 bases, with 11 bases left between them. Germline CDR1 is LGHDT and CDR2 is YNNKEL (reference sequence). This CDR3 is CASSQPGVTYEQYF. The CDR3 DNA is TGTGCCAGCAGCCAGCCGGGGGTGACCTACGAGCAGTACTTC.

The V and J genes are TRBV6-6 and TRBJ1-2; TRBD1 agrees at 11 bases. CDR1 is MNHNY and CDR2 is SVGAGI in the germline V gene (reference sequence). The CDR3 loop spans 17 amino acids. Trimming took 5 bases from V and 4 from J; bases not matched to a gene: 12. Here the CDR3 DNA reads TGTGCCAGCAGTCCAAAAACCGGGACAGGGGGGCTCTATGGCTACACCTTC. This encodes CASSPKTGTGGLYGYTF.

This clone was seen only a few times. CDR3 DNA sequence: TGTGCCAGCTCACCACCGTTAGGGGGAATTTTCGAGCAGTACTTC. This sequence encodes CASSPPLGGIFEQYF. The chain recombines TRBV18 with TRBJ2-7, with a tentative D call TRBD1 (6 bases). The CDR3 extends over 15 amino acids. Germline V gene lookup returns CDR1 KGHSH and CDR2 LQKENI. V shed 0 bases and J shed 6 bases, with 15 bases lying between them.

This rearrangement joins TRBV19 to TRBJ1-6; D is uncertain. Germline V CDR1 and CDR2: LNHDA, SQIVND (reference sequence). CDR3 size: 13 residues. Trimming cost V 3 bases and J 11 bases, with 11 bases left between them. The CDR3 coding sequence is TGTGCCAGTAGTATTTGGGCCCGGGCACCCCTCCACTTT. Its protein is CASSIWARAPLHF.

The V gene is TRBV3-1 (or the pseudogene TRBV3-2), the J gene TRBJ2-7; the D gene is possibly TRBD2 (5 bases). Germline lookup yields CDR1 LGHDT and CDR2 YNNKEL (reference sequence). Trimming cost V 0 bases and J 4 bases, with 16 bases left between them. This CDR3 comprises 16 residues. As DNA, the CDR3 is TGTGCCAGCAGCCAAGAGGGTAGGGAGAGGACTTACGAGCAGTACTTC. This codes for CASSQEGRERTYEQYF.

The chain couples TRBV7-7 to TRBJ1-1; D is undetermined. This CDR3 is 13 amino acids long. Germline-derived CDR1 and CDR2 are SSHAT and FNYEAQ (reference sequence). V lost 1 base and J lost 1, with 4 bases in between. For the CDR3, the DNA is TGTGCCAGCAGCTTAGGACAGAACACTGAAGCTTTCTTT. Translated: CASSLGQNTEAFF.

The chain uses TRBV27 and TRBJ2-7; D gene uncertain. V lost 2 bases and J lost 4, with 3 bases in between. CDR3 length equals 11 residues. Germline lookup yields CDR1 MNHEY and CDR2 SMNVEV (reference sequence). The chain's CDR3 is CASSLGYEQYF. DNA of the CDR3: TGTGCCAGCAGTTTAGGATACGAGCAGTACTTC.

This sequence joins TRBV14 and TRBJ2-1; D is undetermined. Germline V gene sequence: CDR1 SGHDN, CDR2 FVKESK. There are 12 residues in the CDR3. Trimming stripped 4 bases from V and 0 bases from J, with 1 base between. The CDR3 is CASSPSYNEQFF. Written as DNA, the CDR3 is TGTGCCAGCAGCCCCTCCTACAATGAGCAGTTCTTC.

This chain connects TRBV4-3 to TRBJ1-2, with D tentatively TRBD1 (6 bases). The CDR3 has 16 amino acids. Between the trimmed V and J ends, which lost 0 bases and 1 base, there was a span of 12 bases. The germline V gene has CDR1 LGHNA and CDR2 YSLEER. CDR3 coding DNA: TGCGCCAGCAGCCAAGAGCCCGGGGGCCGTAACTATGGCTACACCTTC. As protein: CASSQEPGGRNYGYTF.

The chain couples TRBV11-2 to TRBJ2-5, with 7 bases that match TRBD2. The CDR3 totals 14 residues. Trimming removed 1 base from V and 7 bases from J; junction bases left unmatched: 6. Germline V gene data show CDR1 as SGHAT and CDR2 as FQNNGV. The CDR3 nucleotides read TGTGCCAGCAGCTTAGGGCGGGGGAGCCCGACCCAGTACTTC. Translation: CASSLGRGSPTQYF.

In DNA form, the CDR3 reads TGTGCCAGCAGTTACTCCCGGGCGGAGTTCTACGAGCAGTACTTC. Its protein product is CASSYSRAEFYEQYF. The chain employs TRBV6-5 and TRBJ2-7; D is unresolved. Trimming removed 0 bases from V and 3 bases from J, with 12 bases in between. CDR3 size: 15 residues. Per germline, CDR1 MNHEY and CDR2 SVGAGI.

This chain joins TRBV6-1 and TRBJ2-7; D gene unclear. Trimming took off 0 bases at V and 6 bases at J, with 9 bases between the two ends. Germline V CDR1 and CDR2: MNHNS, SASEGT. The CDR3 extends over 13 amino acids. For the CDR3, the DNA is TGTGCCAGCAGTGAAGCTTCCGGGCGCGAGCAGTACTTC. Protein sequence: CASSEASGREQYF.

V usage is TRBV11-3 and J usage is TRBJ2-3; no clear D gene. This CDR3 comprises 19 residues. V dropped 1 base and J dropped 0 bases, with 20 bases sitting between them. CDR1 is SGHNT, CDR2 YENEEA, per germline. In DNA form, the CDR3 reads TGTGCCAGCAGCTTAGGCCTCCGCCTGGGAACCTCTAGCACAGATACGCAGTATTTT. Encoded protein: CASSLGLRLGTSSTDTQYF.

The chain uses TRBV25-1 and TRBJ2-3; D might be TRBD2 (6 bases). The CDR3 loop spans 17 amino acids. CDR1 is MGHDK, CDR2 SYGVNS, per germline. The V end was cut by 2 bases, the J end by 2 bases, with 17 bases between. The CDR3 spells CASSELGTGANTDTQYF. In DNA form, the CDR3 reads TGTGCCAGCAGTGAACTGGGGACGGGAGCGAACACAGATACGCAGTATTTT.

The V gene is TRBV5-6, the J gene TRBJ2-1; D is uncertain. The length of the CDR3 is 11 residues. V lost 1 base, J lost 9 bases, and 5 bases lay in between. The V gene's germline CDR1 is SGHDT and CDR2 YYEEEE. In nucleotides, the CDR3 is TGTGCCAGCAGCTTGAACGCTGAGCAGTTCTTC. Translated, it gives CASSLNAEQFF. The variable domain in full, completed from reference TRBV5-6 and TRBJ2-1, reads DAGVTQSPTHLIKTRGQQVTLRCSPKSGHDTVSWYQQALGQGPQFIFQYYEEEERQRGNFPDRFSGHQFPNYSSELNVNALLLGDSALYLCASSLNAEQFFGPGTRLTVL.

The V gene is TRBV28, the J gene TRBJ1-5, with D unresolved. The germline CDR1 and CDR2 sequences are MDHEN and SYDVKM. CDR3 size: 13 residues. V was shortened by 8 bases and J by 2 bases, with 10 bases between the two germline ends. CDR3 sequence: CASGWIGNQPQHF. In DNA form, the CDR3 reads TGTGCCAGCGGCTGGATAGGCAATCAGCCCCAGCATTTT.

In this sample, this clone turned up once. The chain combines TRBV5-5 with TRBJ2-3; D is ambiguous. This CDR3 has 15 amino acids. Germline loops: CDR1 SGHKS, CDR2 YYEKEE (reference sequence). The V gene lost 0 bases and the J gene lost 3 bases, with 11 bases spanning the gap. The chain's CDR3 is CASSLDGRRTDTQYF. The CDR3 DNA follows: TGTGCCAGCAGCTTGGATGGCCGTAGGACAGATACGCAGTATTTT.